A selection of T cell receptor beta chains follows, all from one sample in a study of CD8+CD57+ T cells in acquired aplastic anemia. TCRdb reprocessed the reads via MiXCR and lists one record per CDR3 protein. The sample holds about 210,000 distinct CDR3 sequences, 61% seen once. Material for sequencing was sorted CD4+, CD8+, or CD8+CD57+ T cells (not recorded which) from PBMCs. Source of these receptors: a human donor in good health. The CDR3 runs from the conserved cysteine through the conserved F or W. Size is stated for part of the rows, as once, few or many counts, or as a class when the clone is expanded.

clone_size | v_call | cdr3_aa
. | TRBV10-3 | CAIQSRGQGARTEAFF
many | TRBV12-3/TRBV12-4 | CASSPTTGELFF
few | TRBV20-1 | CSAPDRETHQPQHF
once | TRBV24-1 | CATRDSAMNTEAFF
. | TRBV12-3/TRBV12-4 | CTSSFEAGPGYEQYF
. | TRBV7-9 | CASSLMGGTQETQYF
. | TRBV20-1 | CSARLADGSYEQYF
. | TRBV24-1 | CAIGTGGDEQYF
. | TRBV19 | CASSLWTGNYEQYF
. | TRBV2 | CASSEPQGAAYGYTF
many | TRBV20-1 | CSASPAGEVTGELFF
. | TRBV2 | CASRDETGNQETQYF
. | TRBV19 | CARTRTGRQSSFHEQYF
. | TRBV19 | CASSFQGLPYEQYF
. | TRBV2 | CASSRAGKAQGEQYF
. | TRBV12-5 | CASTWGGATEAFF
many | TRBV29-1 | CSSCGQGGKEREAFF
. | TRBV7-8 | CASSLQHSSNSPLHF
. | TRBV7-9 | CASSSVLNGLGNTEAFF
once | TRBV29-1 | CSGQVYNEQFF
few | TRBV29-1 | CSVGQHTDTQYF
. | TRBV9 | CASSGHRQPYNSPLHF
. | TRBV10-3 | CAISDSRDTEEKLFF
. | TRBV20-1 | CSANSQETQYF
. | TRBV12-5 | CASGPQGCANTGELFF
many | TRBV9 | CASSGDETGLWTDTQYF
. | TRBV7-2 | CASSQAPRTDTQYF
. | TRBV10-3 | CAISMDREYQPQHF
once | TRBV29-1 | CSVEEARGNTEAFF
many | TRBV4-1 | CASSQAEMSSYNEQFF
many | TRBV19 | CASRDPYGTGELFF
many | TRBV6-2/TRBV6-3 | CASSYSRTYEQYF
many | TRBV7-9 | CASSFEGGAEAFF
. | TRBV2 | CASSAWDSFYEQYF
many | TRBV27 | CASSSGTSETDTQYF
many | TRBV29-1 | CSVVPEHTGELFF
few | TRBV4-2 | CASSQVATLGTGELFF
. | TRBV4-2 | CASSQGASSHEQYF
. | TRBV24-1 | CATSDFDLRQGGNYGYTF
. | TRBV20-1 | CSAFGLAGHNEQFF
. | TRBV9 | CASSRGPNTGELFF
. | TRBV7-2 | CASSLGTGDEQYF
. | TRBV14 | CASSRGGGGYEQYF
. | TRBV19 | CASSTTPTGELFF
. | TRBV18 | CASSPVTEGYNEQFF
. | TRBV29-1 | CSGRLPTRNEQFF
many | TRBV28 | CASSFHPSGSSYEQYF
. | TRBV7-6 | CASSLGLFTYEQYF
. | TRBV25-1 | CASRPGDSFEQFF
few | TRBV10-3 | CAILGTGGMNEQFF
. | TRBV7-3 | CASSLAVEMNTEAFF
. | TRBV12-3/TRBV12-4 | CASSLRDRGNYGYTF
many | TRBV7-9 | CASSLAGGTGNTIYF
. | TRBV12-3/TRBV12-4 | CASSYSGGGAAEAFF
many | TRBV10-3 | CATKNWTSGNEQFF
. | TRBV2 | CASSVDRGAEAFF
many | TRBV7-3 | CASSPGTGLTDTQYF